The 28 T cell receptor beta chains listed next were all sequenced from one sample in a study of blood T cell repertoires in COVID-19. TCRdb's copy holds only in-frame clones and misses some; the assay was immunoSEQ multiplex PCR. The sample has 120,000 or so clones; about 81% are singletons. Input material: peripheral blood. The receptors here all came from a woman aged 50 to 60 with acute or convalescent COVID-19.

The CDR3 DNA follows: TGTGCCAGCAGCTTGCCGGGGACTAGCACAGATACGCAGTATTTT. Translation gives CASSLPGTSTDTQYF. The rearrangement uses TRBV5-4 and TRBJ2-3; D is possibly TRBD2 (6 bases). The V end lost 1 base, the J end lost 0 bases, and 9 bases lay between the germline ends. The CDR3 has 15 amino acids. The germline CDR1 and CDR2 sequences are SGHNT and YYREEE (reference sequence).

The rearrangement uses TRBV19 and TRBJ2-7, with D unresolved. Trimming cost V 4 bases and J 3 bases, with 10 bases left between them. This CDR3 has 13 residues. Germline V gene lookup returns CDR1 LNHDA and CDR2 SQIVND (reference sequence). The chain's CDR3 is CASSRSTNYEQYF. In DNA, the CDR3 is TGTGCCAGTAGTAGATCTACCAACTACGAGCAGTACTTC.

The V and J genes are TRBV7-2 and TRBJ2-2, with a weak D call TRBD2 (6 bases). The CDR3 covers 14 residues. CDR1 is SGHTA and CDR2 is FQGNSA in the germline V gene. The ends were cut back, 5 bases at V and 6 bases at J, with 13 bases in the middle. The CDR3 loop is CASSDRDWAGELFF. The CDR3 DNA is TGTGCCAGCAGCGACCGGGACTGGGCCGGGGAGCTGTTTTTT.

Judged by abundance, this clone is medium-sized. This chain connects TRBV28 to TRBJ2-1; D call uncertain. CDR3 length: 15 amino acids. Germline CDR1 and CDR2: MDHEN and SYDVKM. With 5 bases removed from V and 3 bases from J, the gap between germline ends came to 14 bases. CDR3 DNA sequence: TGTGCCAGCAGTCCAAACCGTGCCGGCTACAATGAGCAGTTCTTC. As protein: CASSPNRAGYNEQFF.

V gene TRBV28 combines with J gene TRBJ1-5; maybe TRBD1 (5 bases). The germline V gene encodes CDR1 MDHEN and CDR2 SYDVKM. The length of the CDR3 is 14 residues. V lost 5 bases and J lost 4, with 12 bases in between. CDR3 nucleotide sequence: TGTGCCAGCAGTGACCCGCGACAGAATCAGCCCCAGCATTTT. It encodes CASSDPRQNQPQHF.

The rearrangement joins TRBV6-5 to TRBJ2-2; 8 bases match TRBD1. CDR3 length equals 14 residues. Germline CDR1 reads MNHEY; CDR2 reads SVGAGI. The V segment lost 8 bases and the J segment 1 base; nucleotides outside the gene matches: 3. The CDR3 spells CASGDRGNTGELFF. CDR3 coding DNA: TGTGCCAGCGGAGACAGGGGGAACACCGGGGAGCTGTTTTTT.

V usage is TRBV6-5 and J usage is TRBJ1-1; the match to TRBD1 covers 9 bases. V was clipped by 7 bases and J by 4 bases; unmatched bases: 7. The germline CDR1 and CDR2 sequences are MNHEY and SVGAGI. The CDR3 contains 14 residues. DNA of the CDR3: TGTGCCAGCATCCTGAGACAGGGGGTCACTGAAGCTTTCTTT. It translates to CASILRQGVTEAFF.

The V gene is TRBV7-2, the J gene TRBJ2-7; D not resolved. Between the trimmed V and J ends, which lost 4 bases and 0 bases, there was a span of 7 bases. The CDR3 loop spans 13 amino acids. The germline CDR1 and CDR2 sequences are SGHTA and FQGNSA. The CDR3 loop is CASSYLSSYEQYF. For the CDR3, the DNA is TGTGCCAGCAGCTACCTCAGCTCCTACGAGCAGTACTTC. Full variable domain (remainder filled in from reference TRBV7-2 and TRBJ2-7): GAGVSQSPSNKVTEKGKDVELRCDPISGHTALYWYRQSLGQGLEFLIYFQGNSAPDKSGLPSDRFSAERTGGSVSTLTIQRTQQEDSAVYLCASSYLSSYEQYFGPGTRLTVT.

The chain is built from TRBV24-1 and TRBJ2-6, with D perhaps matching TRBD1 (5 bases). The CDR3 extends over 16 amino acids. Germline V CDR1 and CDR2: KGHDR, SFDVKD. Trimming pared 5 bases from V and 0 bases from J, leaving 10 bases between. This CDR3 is CATSAQGRSGANVLTF. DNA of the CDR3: TGTGCCACCAGTGCTCAGGGCCGCTCTGGGGCCAACGTCCTGACTTTC.

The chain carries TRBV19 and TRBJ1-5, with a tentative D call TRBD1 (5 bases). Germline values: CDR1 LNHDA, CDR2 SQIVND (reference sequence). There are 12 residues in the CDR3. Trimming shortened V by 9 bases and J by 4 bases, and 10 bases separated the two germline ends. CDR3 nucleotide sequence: TGTGCCAGCCGGGACTTTAATCAGCCCCAGCATTTT. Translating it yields CASRDFNQPQHF.

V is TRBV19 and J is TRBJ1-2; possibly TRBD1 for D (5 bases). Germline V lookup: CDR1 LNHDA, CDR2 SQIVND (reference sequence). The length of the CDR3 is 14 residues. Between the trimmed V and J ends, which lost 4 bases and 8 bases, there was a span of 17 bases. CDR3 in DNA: TGTGCCAGTAGTACCTCGTCCGGGGCGGGAGGCTACACCTTC. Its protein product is CASSTSSGAGGYTF.

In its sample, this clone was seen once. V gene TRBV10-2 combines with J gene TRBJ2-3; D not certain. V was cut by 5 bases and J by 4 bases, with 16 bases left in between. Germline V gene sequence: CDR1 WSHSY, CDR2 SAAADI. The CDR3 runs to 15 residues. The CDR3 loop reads CASSLYLSPADTQYF. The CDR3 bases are TGCGCCAGCAGTCTATATTTAAGCCCCGCAGATACGCAGTATTTT.

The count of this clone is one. The CDR3 reads CSVTRPSSEQYF. The DNA of the CDR3 is TGCAGCGTTACTCGTCCCTCCTCTGAGCAGTACTTC. This chain connects TRBV29-1 to TRBJ2-7; D ambiguous. Germline V gene lookup returns CDR1 SQVTM and CDR2 ANQGSEA. Trimming removed 5 bases from V and 7 bases from J, with 15 bases in between. The CDR3 has 12 amino acids.

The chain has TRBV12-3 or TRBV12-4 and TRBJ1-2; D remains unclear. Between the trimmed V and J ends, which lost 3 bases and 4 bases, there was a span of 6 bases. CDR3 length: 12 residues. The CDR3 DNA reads TGTGCCAGCAGTTTTGAGATCTATGGCTACACCTTC. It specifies CASSFEIYGYTF.

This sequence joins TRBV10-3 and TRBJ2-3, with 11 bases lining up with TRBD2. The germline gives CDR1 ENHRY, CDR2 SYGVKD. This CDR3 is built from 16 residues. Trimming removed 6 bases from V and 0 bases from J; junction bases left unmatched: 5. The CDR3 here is CAISLGTSGSTDTQYF. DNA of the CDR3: TGTGCCATCAGCCTTGGGACTAGCGGAAGCACAGATACGCAGTATTTT.

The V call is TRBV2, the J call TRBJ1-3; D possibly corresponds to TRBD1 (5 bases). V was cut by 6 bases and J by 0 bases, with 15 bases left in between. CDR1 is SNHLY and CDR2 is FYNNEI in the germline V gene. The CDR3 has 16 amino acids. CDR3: CASSLRQGSSGNTIYF. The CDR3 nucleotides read TGTGCCAGCAGCCTCCGTCAGGGTAGCTCTGGAAACACCATATATTTT.

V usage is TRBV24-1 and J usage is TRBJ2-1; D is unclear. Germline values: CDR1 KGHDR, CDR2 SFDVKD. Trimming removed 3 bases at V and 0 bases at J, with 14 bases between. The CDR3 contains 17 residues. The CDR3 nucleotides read TGTGCCACCAGTGATCCTACACAGACGGTCTCCTACAATGAGCAGTTCTTC. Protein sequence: CATSDPTQTVSYNEQFF.

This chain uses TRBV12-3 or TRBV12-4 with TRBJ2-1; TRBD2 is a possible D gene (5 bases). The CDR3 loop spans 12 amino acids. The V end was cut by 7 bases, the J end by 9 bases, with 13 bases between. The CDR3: CASKRPAGEQFF. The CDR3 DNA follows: TGTGCCAGCAAACGGCCGGCGGGTGAGCAGTTCTTC.

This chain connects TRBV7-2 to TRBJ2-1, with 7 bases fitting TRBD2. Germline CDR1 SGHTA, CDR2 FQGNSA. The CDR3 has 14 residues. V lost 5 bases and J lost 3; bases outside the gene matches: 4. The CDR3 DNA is TGTGCCAGCAGCACGGGACTATACTACAATGAGCAGTTCTTC. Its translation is CASSTGLYYNEQFF.

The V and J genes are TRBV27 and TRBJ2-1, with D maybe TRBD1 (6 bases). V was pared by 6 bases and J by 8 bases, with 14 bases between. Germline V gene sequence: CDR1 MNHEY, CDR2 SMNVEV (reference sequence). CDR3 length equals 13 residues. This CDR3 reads CASSPTGQHEQFF. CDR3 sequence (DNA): TGTGCCAGCAGCCCAACAGGGCAACATGAGCAGTTCTTC.

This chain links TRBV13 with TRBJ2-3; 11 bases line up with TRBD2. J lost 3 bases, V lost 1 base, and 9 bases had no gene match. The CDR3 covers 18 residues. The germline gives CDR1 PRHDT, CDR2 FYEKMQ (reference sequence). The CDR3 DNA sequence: TGTGCCAGCAGCTTAGTTAGCGGGAGGGCCTCTGCGACAGATACGCAGTATTTT. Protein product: CASSLVSGRASATDTQYF.

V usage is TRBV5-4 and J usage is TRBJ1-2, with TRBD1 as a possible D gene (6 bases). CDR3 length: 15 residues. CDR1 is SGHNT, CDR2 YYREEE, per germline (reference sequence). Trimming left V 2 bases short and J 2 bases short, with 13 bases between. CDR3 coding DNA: TGTGCCAGCAGCTTTTTCACGAGGGGGAACTATGGCTACACCTTC. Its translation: CASSFFTRGNYGYTF.

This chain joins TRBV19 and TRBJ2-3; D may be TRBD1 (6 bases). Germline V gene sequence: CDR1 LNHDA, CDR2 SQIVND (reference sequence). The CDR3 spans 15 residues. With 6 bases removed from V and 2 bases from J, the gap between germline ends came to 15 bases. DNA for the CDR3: TGTGCCAGTAGACTACAGGGATTGACCACAGATACGCAGTATTTT. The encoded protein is CASRLQGLTTDTQYF.

CDR3 bases: TGTGCCAGCAGCCAGTCTAGCGGGAGAGGGACCGGGGAGCTGTTTTTT. Translated, it gives CASSQSSGRGTGELFF. This rearrangement joins TRBV11-3 to TRBJ2-2; TRBD2 aligns across 10 bases. The CDR3 has 16 residues. Germline V gives CDR1 SGHNT, CDR2 YENEEA. V lost 5 bases, J lost 5 bases, and 8 bases stayed unmatched.

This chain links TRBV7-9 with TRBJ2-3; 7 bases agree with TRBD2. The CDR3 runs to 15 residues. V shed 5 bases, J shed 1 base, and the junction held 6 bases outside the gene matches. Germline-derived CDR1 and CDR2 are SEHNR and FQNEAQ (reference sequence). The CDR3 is CASSPGAGGTDTQYF. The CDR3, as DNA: TGTGCCAGCAGCCCCGGCGCGGGGGGCACAGATACGCAGTATTTT.

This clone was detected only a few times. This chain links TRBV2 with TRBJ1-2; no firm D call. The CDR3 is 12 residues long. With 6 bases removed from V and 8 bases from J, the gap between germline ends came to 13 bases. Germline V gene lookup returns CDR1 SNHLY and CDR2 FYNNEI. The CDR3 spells CASREALEGYTF. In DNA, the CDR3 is TGTGCCAGCAGAGAGGCCCTGGAAGGCTACACCTTC.

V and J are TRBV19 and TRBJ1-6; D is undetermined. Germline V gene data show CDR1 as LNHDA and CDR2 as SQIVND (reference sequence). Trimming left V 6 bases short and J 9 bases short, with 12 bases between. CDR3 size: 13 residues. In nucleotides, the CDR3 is TGTGCCAGTAGCGAGAGGTTACGTTCACCCCTCCACTTT. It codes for CASSERLRSPLHF.

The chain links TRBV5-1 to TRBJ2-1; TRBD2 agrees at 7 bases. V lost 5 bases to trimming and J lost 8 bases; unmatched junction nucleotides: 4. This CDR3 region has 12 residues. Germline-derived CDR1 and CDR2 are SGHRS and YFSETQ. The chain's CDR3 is CASRRLADEQFF. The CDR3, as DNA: TGCGCCAGCAGGCGACTAGCTGATGAGCAGTTCTTC.